Described below is a single TCR beta chain sequence and its context. The data are from a study of blood T cell repertoires in COVID-19. Study-level information: Sources were T cells, B-cell-depleted T cells, or PBMCs; the material itself was cDNA or gDNA.

Patients in Seattle were enrolled during active infection, then followed longitudinally. The CDR3 runs to 16 residues. V was clipped by 5 bases and J by 2 bases; unmatched bases: 11. CDR1 is SGHTA, CDR2 FQGNSA, per germline. Profiling relied on immunoSEQ multiplex PCR, and the TCRdb table lists in-frame clones only, not all of them. The profile shows fewer than 250,000 clones, about 85% of them singletons. The sequenced sample consisted of peripheral blood. The sequence was obtained from a woman aged 80 or over with COVID-19, enrolled during active disease. The V and J genes are TRBV7-2 and TRBJ1-2; 7 positions match TRBD1. The CDR3 loop reads CASSQGVAGTNYGYTF. In DNA form, the CDR3 reads TGTGCCAGCAGCCAGGGGGTTGCGGGAACGAACTATGGCTACACCTTC. The variable domain in full, completed from reference TRBV7-2 and TRBJ1-2, reads GAGVSQSPSNKVTEKGKDVELRCDPISGHTALYWYRQSLGQGLEFLIYFQGNSAPDKSGLPSDRFSAERTGGSVSTLTIQRTQQEDSAVYLCASSQGVAGTNYGYTFGSGTRLTVV.